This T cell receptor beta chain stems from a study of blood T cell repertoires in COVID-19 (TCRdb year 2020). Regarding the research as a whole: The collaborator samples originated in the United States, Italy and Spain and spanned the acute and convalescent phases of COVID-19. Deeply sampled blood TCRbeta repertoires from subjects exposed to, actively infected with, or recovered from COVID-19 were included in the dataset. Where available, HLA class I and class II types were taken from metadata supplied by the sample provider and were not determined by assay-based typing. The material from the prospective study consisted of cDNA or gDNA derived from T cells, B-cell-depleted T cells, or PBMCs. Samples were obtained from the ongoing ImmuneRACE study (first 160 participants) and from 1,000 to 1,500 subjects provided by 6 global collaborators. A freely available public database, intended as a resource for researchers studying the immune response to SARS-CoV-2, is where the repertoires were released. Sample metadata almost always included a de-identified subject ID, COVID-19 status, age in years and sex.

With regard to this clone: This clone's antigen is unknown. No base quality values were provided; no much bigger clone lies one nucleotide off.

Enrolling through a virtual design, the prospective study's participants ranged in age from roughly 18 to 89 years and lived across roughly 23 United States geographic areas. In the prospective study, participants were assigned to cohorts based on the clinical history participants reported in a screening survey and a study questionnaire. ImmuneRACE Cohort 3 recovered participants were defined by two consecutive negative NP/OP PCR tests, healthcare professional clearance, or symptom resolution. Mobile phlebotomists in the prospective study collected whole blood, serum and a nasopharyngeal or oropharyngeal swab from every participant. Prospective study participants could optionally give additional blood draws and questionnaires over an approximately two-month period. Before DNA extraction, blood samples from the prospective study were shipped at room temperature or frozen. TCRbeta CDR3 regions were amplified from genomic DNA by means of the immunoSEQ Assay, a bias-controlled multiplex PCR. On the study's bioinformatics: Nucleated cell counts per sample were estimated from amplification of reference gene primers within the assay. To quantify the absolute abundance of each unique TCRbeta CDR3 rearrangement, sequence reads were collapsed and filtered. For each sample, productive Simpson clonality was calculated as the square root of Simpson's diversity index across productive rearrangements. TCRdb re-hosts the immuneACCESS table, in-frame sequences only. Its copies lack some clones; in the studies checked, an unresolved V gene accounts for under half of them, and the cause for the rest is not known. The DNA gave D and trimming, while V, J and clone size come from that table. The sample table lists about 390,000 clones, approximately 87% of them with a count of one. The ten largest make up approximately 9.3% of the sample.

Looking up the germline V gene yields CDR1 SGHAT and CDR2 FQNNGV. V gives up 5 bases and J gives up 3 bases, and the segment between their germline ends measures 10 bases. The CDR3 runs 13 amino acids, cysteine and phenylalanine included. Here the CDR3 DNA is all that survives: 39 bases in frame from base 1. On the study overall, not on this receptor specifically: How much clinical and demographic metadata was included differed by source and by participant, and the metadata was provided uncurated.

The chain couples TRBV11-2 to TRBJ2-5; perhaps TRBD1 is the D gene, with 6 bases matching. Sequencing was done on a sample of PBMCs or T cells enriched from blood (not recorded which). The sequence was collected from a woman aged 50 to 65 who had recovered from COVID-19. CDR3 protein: CASSLGQKETQYF. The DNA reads TGTGCCAGCAGCCTAGGACAGAAAGAGACCCAGTACTTC.